This T cell receptor beta chain emerged from a study of a mutant IDH1 vaccine in newly diagnosed glioma. Turning to the study itself: Eight vaccinations were given in weeks 1, 3, 5, 7, 11, 15, 19 and 23. The initiation of vaccination occurred 4-6 weeks after radiotherapy alone, or with temozolomide cycles. Those enrolled had earlier been treated with radiotherapy, temozolomide, or both, mostly both.

The CDR3 covers 11 residues. V shed 3 bases and J shed 7 bases, with 6 bases lying between them. Germline CDR1 is GTSNPN and CDR2 is SVGIG (reference sequence). The protocol was immunoSEQ multiplex PCR, while the TCRdb copy is restricted to in-frame clones and leaves out a portion. The repertoire holds approximately 79,000 clones, with approximately 85% as singletons. Documented time point: week 23, last vaccination. Alongside topical imiquimod, each dose of vaccine comprised 300 ug of mutant IDH1 20-mer peptide. New WHO grade 3 or 4 astrocytomas that were IDH1-mutant and ATRX-lost had been found in donors. As for this clone: Its antigen remains unknown.

This chain uses TRBV30 with TRBJ2-2; D gene uncertain. Sequencing used PBMCs, obtained from a glioma patient whose treatment included an IDH1 peptide vaccine. The sequence derives from a woman in her forties or fifties with glioma. For the CDR3, the DNA is TGTGCCTGGAGGAATATCGGGGAGCTGTTTTTT. Translation: CAWRNIGELFF.